This T cell receptor (beta chain) derives from a study of regulatory T cells in long-lasting Graves disease. This clonotype was counted at least ten times. Building of the TCR beta libraries involved iRepertoire HTBI primers and Arm-PCR of CDR3 regions. TCRdb reprocessed the multiplex PCR reads with MiXCR, giving one entry per CDR3 protein. The data show roughly 500,000 distinct CDR3 sequences, roughly 21% seen once. Described time point: persistent/refractory GD, antithyroid drugs over 5 years with positive TRAb. Researchers made the TCR library from RNA that was extracted from PBMCs. The CDR3 spans 16 residues. The V end lost 5 bases, the J end lost 0 bases, and 17 bases lay between the germline ends. Germline assignment: CDR1 SGHTA and CDR2 FQGNSA.

The specimen comprised peripheral blood mononuclear cells (PBMCs), sampled when the disease was refractory, from a patient treated with antithyroid drugs. This chain links TRBV7-2 with TRBJ2-7; TRBD2 is a possible D gene (5 bases). The TCR was taken from a female donor with Graves disease. Here the CDR3 DNA reads TGTGCCAGCAGCCCTCAGCGGTTGCCCAGCTCCTACGAGCAGTACTTC. It specifies CASSPQRLPSSYEQYF. Combining the CDR3 with reference TRBV7-2 and TRBJ2-7 gives the whole variable domain GAGVSQSPSNKVTEKGKDVELRCDPISGHTALYWYRQSLGQGLEFLIYFQGNSAPDKSGLPSDRFSAERTGGSVSTLTIQRTQQEDSAVYLCASSPQRLPSSYEQYFGPGTRLTVT.